The next 10 T cell receptor beta chains were all read from a single sample in a study of response to subunit inactivated influenza vaccine. TCRdb redid the calling of the RT-PCR reads with MiXCR, one entry per CDR3 protein. The table lists hundreds of thousands of distinct CDR3 sequences, 7.6% of them singletons, with approximately 12% in the top ten. This specimen was PBMCs from blood, taken around 25 months after vaccination. The receptor source for this set is a man aged 45-69 years who received an inactivated influenza vaccine.

The sample holds many counts of this clonotype. This chain links TRBV12-3 or TRBV12-4 with TRBJ2-4; 8 nucleotides agree with TRBD2. Trimming cost V 3 bases and J 1 base; bases outside gene matches: 5. The CDR3 consists of 16 residues. DNA of the CDR3: TGTGCCAGCAGTTTGAGCGGGGGTACGGCCAAAAACATTCAGTACTTC. Protein: CASSLSGGTAKNIQYF.

This clonotype was seen a few times. CDR3 in amino acids: CSALGQGRQETQYF. As DNA, the CDR3 is TGCAGTGCTCTCGGGCAGGGTCGGCAAGAGACCCAGTACTTC. V is TRBV20-1 and J is TRBJ2-5, with a tentative D call TRBD1 (5 bases). V was cut by 5 bases and J by 2 bases, with 15 bases left in between. This CDR3 is built from 14 residues. Germline CDR1 DFQATT, CDR2 SNEGSKA (reference sequence).

This clonotype occurred a few times. The chain employs TRBV12-3 or TRBV12-4 and TRBJ1-2, with D possibly being TRBD1 (5 bases). This CDR3 comprises 13 residues. V lost 7 bases and J 7 bases, leaving 16 bases between the germline ends. CDR3 DNA: TGTGCCAGCAACACTGGGACGGCTGGTGGCTACACCTTC. As protein: CASNTGTAGGYTF.

This clonotype showed up just a few times. V is TRBV10-3 and J is TRBJ2-7, with 7 bases aligning to TRBD1. In germline, CDR1 is ENHRY, CDR2 SYGVKD. J was trimmed by 5 bases and V by 6 bases; bases with no gene match: 10. CDR3 length equals 14 residues. CDR3 sequence (DNA): TGTGCCATCAGGAAGTCGACAGGGTTGGACGAGCAGTACTTC. Amino acids: CAIRKSTGLDEQYF.

The chain combines TRBV20-1 with TRBJ1-2; 11 positions match TRBD1. The V gene end was trimmed by 5 bases and the J gene end by 1 base; junction bases not matched to a gene: 3. The CDR3 totals 14 residues. Germline values: CDR1 DFQATT, CDR2 SNEGSKA (reference sequence). The DNA for the CDR3 is TGCAGTGCTGATGGGACAGGGGGTAACTATGGCTACACCTTC. Encoded protein: CSADGTGGNYGYTF.

This clonotype was seen only a few times. This chain connects TRBV12-3 or TRBV12-4 to TRBJ2-1; 16 nucleotides line up with TRBD2. This CDR3 has 16 residues. V was clipped by 7 bases and J by 6 bases; unmatched bases: 6. The CDR3 sequence: CASTPGLAGGPNEQFF. CDR3 nucleotide sequence: TGTGCCAGCACCCCGGGACTAGCGGGGGGGCCCAATGAGCAGTTCTTC.

This clonotype has a handful of counts. The genes are TRBV29-1 and TRBJ2-1; 15 nucleotides align to TRBD2. Unmatched junction bases numbered 3, after V lost 0 bases and J lost 9 bases. Germline CDR1 and CDR2: SQVTM and ANQGSEA. This CDR3 comprises 15 residues. CDR3 protein: CSVEDGLAGGGEQFF. The DNA of the CDR3 is TGCAGCGTTGAAGACGGACTAGCGGGAGGGGGTGAGCAGTTCTTC.

The table lists this clonotype with a few counts. The chain is built from TRBV20-1 and TRBJ2-3; TRBD2 agrees at 8 bases. After removal of 1 base from V and 5 bases from J, the junction contained 5 bases not matched to a gene. This CDR3 has 14 amino acids. Germline V CDR1 and CDR2: DFQATT, SNEGSKA (reference sequence). CDR3 sequence (DNA): TGCAGTGCTAGAGCGGGAGGGCCAGGAGATACGCAGTATTTT. Amino acids: CSARAGGPGDTQYF.

CDR3 in DNA: TGTGCCAGCAGCCAGGACAGGGGGCTGAATTACGAGCAGTACTTC. This sequence encodes CASSQDRGLNYEQYF. The chain is built from TRBV7-2 and TRBJ2-7, with 11 bases lining up with TRBD1. Trimming at V came to 5 bases and at J to 4 bases, leaving 7 bases not matched to a gene. Germline V gene lookup returns CDR1 SGHTA and CDR2 FQGNSA. This CDR3 is 15 amino acids long.

V usage is TRBV6-6 and J usage is TRBJ1-2; 7 bases align to TRBD1. In germline, CDR1 is MNHNY, CDR2 SVGAGI (reference sequence). The CDR3 spans 13 residues. The trim removed 4 bases at V and 3 bases at J, leaving 2 bases unmatched. DNA of the CDR3: TGTGCCAGCAGTTTCGGACAGGACTATGGCTACACCTTC. Encoded protein: CASSFGQDYGYTF.